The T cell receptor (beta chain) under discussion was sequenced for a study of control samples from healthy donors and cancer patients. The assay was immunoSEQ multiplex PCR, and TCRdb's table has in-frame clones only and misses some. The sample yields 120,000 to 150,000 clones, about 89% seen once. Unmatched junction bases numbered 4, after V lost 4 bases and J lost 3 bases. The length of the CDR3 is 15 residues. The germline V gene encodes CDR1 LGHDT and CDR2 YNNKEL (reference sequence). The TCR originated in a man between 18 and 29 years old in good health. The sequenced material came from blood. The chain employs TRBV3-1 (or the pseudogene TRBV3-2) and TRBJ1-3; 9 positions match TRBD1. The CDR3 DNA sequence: TGTGCCAGCAGCCTGGGACAGGGATTTGGAAACACCATATATTTT. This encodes CASSLGQGFGNTIYF.